Below are 10 T cell receptor beta chains sequenced from a single sample in a study. Tregs were sorted as CD4+CD25+CD127-/low cells. TCRdb re-called the 5' RACE reads through MiXCR, storing one row per CDR3 protein. The sample has approximately 60,000 distinct CDR3 sequences; approximately 27% are singletons. Sequenced sample: tumor-infiltrating Tregs sorted from the breast tumor. These receptors came from a female donor with breast cancer.

In this sample, this clonotype turned up many times. CDR3: CASSVEYDTEAFF. The CDR3 coding sequence is TGTGCCAGCAGCGTAGAGTACGACACTGAAGCTTTCTTT. The gene calls are TRBV9 and TRBJ1-1; D gene unclear. Trimming removed 0 bases at V and 3 bases at J, with 6 bases between. The CDR3 runs to 13 residues. Germline V CDR1 and CDR2: SGDLS, YYNGEE.

This clonotype has ten or more counts. The chain uses TRBV5-1 and TRBJ1-1; TRBD1 is a possible D gene (6 bases). The germline V gene encodes CDR1 SGHRS and CDR2 YFSETQ. The V gene lost 2 bases and the J gene lost 1 base, with 9 bases spanning the gap. The CDR3 consists of 14 residues. This CDR3 is CASSFTGQNTEAFF. DNA for the CDR3: TGCGCCAGCAGCTTCACAGGGCAGAACACTGAAGCTTTCTTT. Together with reference TRBV5-1 and TRBJ1-1, the CDR3 gives the full variable domain: KAGVTQTPRYLIKTRGQQVTLSCSPISGHRSVSWYQQTPGQGLQFLFEYFSETQRNKGNFPGRFSGRQFSNSRSEMNVSTLELGDSALYLCASSFTGQNTEAFFGQGTRLTVV.

V gene TRBV11-2 combines with J gene TRBJ2-5; TRBD1 might be the D (5 bases). The germline V gene has CDR1 SGHAT and CDR2 FQNNGV. V was cut by 2 bases and J by 4 bases, with 8 bases left in between. This CDR3 comprises 13 residues. The chain's CDR3 is CASSLPGSETQYF. In DNA, the CDR3 is TGTGCCAGCAGCTTACCAGGGTCAGAGACCCAGTACTTC.

There are a few counts of this clonotype. This rearrangement joins TRBV6-1 to TRBJ2-2, with D perhaps TRBD2 (6 bases). Germline CDR1 MNHNS, CDR2 SASEGT. The CDR3 contains 15 residues. The V gene lost 3 bases and the J gene lost 3 bases, with 11 bases spanning the gap. CDR3 DNA sequence: TGTGCCAGCAGTGATCGACTAGGAGACACCGGGGAGCTGTTTTTT. This sequence encodes CASSDRLGDTGELFF.

The sample holds a few counts of this clonotype. The genes are TRBV27 and TRBJ2-4, with D maybe TRBD1 (6 bases). CDR3 length: 15 amino acids. The germline gives CDR1 MNHEY, CDR2 SMNVEV (reference sequence). V was clipped by 6 bases and J by 0 bases, with 12 bases between them. Here the CDR3 DNA reads TGTGCCAGCAGGCCAGGGACATTAGCCAAAAACATTCAGTACTTC. It codes for CASRPGTLAKNIQYF.

V and J are TRBV7-9 and TRBJ1-3; D unclear. Germline assignment: CDR1 SEHNR and CDR2 FQNEAQ (reference sequence). The CDR3 is 13 residues long. V gave up 2 bases and J gave up 4 bases, with 6 bases separating them. The CDR3 loop reads CASSLTVGNTIYF. The CDR3 coding sequence is TGTGCCAGCAGCTTAACCGTAGGAAACACCATATATTTT.

With regard to this clonotype: An end of the junction differs from the germline gene, which may be a read error. CDR3 amino acids: CSVGSDGAYERYF. The CDR3 region has the DNA TGCAGCGTTGGGTCGGACGGAGCCTACGAGCGGTACTTC. The chain uses TRBV29-1 and TRBJ2-7, with D uncertain. Germline assignment: CDR1 SQVTM and CDR2 ANQGSEA. The CDR3 is 13 amino acids.

This clonotype was observed at least ten times. The rearrangement links TRBV4-2 to TRBJ1-4; D unclear. The CDR3 totals 17 residues. Germline lookup yields CDR1 LGHNA and CDR2 YNFKEQ. Between the trimmed V and J ends, which lost 0 bases and 5 bases, there was a span of 16 bases. CDR3 nucleotides: TGTGCCAGCAGCCAAGAAGGTATCCGGACGTCAAATGAAAAACTGTTTTTT. Translating it yields CASSQEGIRTSNEKLFF.

This clonotype is medium-sized in the sample. The chain carries TRBV20-1 and TRBJ2-3; TRBD2 matches 15 bases. This CDR3 spans 14 amino acids. The germline CDR1 and CDR2 sequences are DFQATT and SNEGSKA (reference sequence). With 5 bases clipped from V and 4 bases from J, the junction kept 1 base outside the gene matches. The CDR3 bases are TGCAGTGCTGGGACTAGCGGGGGGTCAGATACGCAGTATTTT. Encoded protein: CSAGTSGGSDTQYF.

Comment on this clonotype: One junction end disagrees with the germline gene, perhaps due to a read error. The gene calls are TRBV6-1 and TRBJ2-3; D is undetermined. Germline CDR1 and CDR2: MNHNS and SASEGT. This CDR3 region has 13 residues. The CDR3 region is CVSSSSLTDTQYF. The CDR3 DNA reads as TGTGTCAGCAGTTCCTCTCTCACAGATACGCAGTATTTT.